Below are 4 T cell receptor beta chains sequenced from a single sample in a study of patients and donors after allogeneic stem cell transplantation. TCRdb re-called the RT-PCR reads through MiXCR, storing one row per CDR3 protein. Of about 410,000 distinct CDR3 sequences listed, approximately 16% were seen once; the top ten hold less than 8.5%. The specimen was blood, either unsorted or a sorted T cell fraction (not recorded which). The receptors were gathered from a human donor who was either an allogeneic HSCT recipient or a stem cell or donor lymphocyte infusion donor (not recorded which). It is not recorded whose cells these are; they may come from a transplant donor.

DNA of the CDR3: TGTGCCAGCAGCTTAAGTCTCGCCACTGAAGCTTTCTTT. Its translation: CASSLSLATEAFF. The chain joins TRBV7-3 to TRBJ1-1, with unresolved D. The CDR3 length is 13 residues. Per germline, CDR1 SGHTA and CDR2 FQGTGA. Deletions cut 1 base from V and 4 bases from J, with 7 bases between.

This clonotype was seen more than once but under ten times. This chain joins TRBV6-5 and TRBJ1-5; D remains ambiguous. Germline CDR1 reads MNHEY; CDR2 reads SVGAGI. The CDR3 runs 15 residues. V lost 2 bases and J lost 2, with 10 bases in between. This CDR3 is CASSYGRGGNQPQHF. Written as DNA, the CDR3 is TGTGCCAGCAGTTACGGCCGGGGAGGCAATCAGCCCCAGCATTTT.

This sequence joins TRBV6-5 and TRBJ2-3, with D possibly matching TRBD2 (6 bases). The CDR3 consists of 14 residues. Germline V gives CDR1 MNHEY, CDR2 SVGAGI. V lost 2 bases to trimming and J lost 2 bases, with 8 bases between them. The CDR3 here is CASSYRGITDTQYF. CDR3 DNA: TGTGCCAGCAGTTACCGGGGGATCACAGATACGCAGTATTTT.

This sequence joins TRBV6-2 or TRBV6-3 and TRBJ2-2; 7 bases agree with TRBD1. The CDR3 covers 16 residues. V was clipped by 6 bases and J by 0 bases; unmatched bases: 7. Germline V gives CDR1 MNHEY, CDR2 SVGEGT. The DNA of the CDR3 is TGTGCCAGCAGCAAGGACAGGCGACCGAACACCGGGGAGCTGTTTTTT. This gives the protein CASSKDRRPNTGELFF.